These T cell receptor beta chains were read from a single sample in a study of cytomegalovirus exposure and HLA in healthy donors. TCRdb's copy holds only in-frame clones and misses some; the assay was immunoSEQ multiplex PCR. The sample holds some 130,000 clones, 80% seen once. Sample: PBMCs. These receptors were obtained from a middle-aged woman in good health and CMV-seronegative. The CDR3 runs from the conserved cysteine through the conserved F or W. The D gene is left open where the match is weak. Size is omitted from some rows. Given values are once, few, many or a class for expanded clones.

d_call	clone_size	cdr3_length	v_call	j_call	cdr3_nt	cdr3_aa
TRBD1	-	16	TRBV6-5	TRBJ1-1	TGTGCCAGCAGTTACGGTGGGGACAGAATGAACACTGAAGCTTTCTTT	CASSYGGDRMNTEAFF
TRBD1	-	15	TRBV2	TRBJ2-7	TGTGCCAGCAGCCAACAGGGACAGGCTCTCTACGAGCAGTACTTC	CASSQQGQALYEQYF
TRBD2	-	16	TRBV7-3	TRBJ2-2	TGTGCCAGCAGCCTACTAGCGGGAGCCGACGCCGGGGAGCTGTTTTTT	CASSLLAGADAGELFF
TRBD1	-	16	TRBV12-5	TRBJ1-1	TGTGCTAGTGGCTCTGATTACTCCGGGACAGGGTCTGAAGCTTTCTTT	CASGSDYSGTGSEAFF
-	-	12	TRBV29-1	TRBJ1-2	TGCAGCTTCGGGGAGGGATATGGGGGCTACACCTTC	CSFGEGYGGYTF
-	-	15	TRBV7-9	TRBJ1-5	TGTGCCAGCAGTCAGGGACGGCTCGGGAGTCAGCCCCAGCATTTT	CASSQGRLGSQPQHF
TRBD1	-	15	TRBV9	TRBJ1-1	TGTGCCAGCAGCGCACAGGACAGGGCGAACACTGAAGCTTTCTTT	CASSAQDRANTEAFF
-	-	13	TRBV7-6	TRBJ1-1	TGTGCCAGCAGCCTCAGGGGAGACACTGAAGCTTTCTTT	CASSLRGDTEAFF
TRBD1	-	19	TRBV13	TRBJ1-2	TGTGCCAGCAGCATAAGAGGCACAAGACAGGGGGCTACCTCCTATGGCTACACCTTC	CASSIRGTRQGATSYGYTF
-	-	15	TRBV6-1	TRBJ1-5	TGTGCCAGCAGTCTCCGAAGGGGCGACAATCAGCCCCAGCATTTT	CASSLRRGDNQPQHF
-	-	14	TRBV7-2	TRBJ1-2	TGTGCCAGCAGCTTAGACGGGGTTGGGTATGGCTACACCTTC	CASSLDGVGYGYTF
-	-	13	TRBV4-2	TRBJ2-3	TGTGCCAGCAGCCAAGGACTCTCAGATACGCAGTATTTT	CASSQGLSDTQYF
TRBD2	-	16	TRBV19	TRBJ2-3	TGTGCCAGTAGTACCCTAGCGGGGCTTAGCACAGATACGCAGTATTTT	CASSTLAGLSTDTQYF
TRBD1	-	13	TRBV5-1	TRBJ1-5	TGCGCCAGCAGCTTAGGACAGGGTCAGCCCCAGCATTTT	CASSLGQGQPQHF
-	-	13	TRBV2	TRBJ2-7	TGTGCCGGGTCCTCGGGGACATCTCACGAGCAGTACTTC	CAGSSGTSHEQYF
-	-	16	TRBV5-1	TRBJ2-3	TGCGCCAGCAGCGTAGGACTAGCAGGGGGTGGAGATACGCAGTATTTT	CASSVGLAGGGDTQYF
TRBD1	few	14	TRBV29-1	TRBJ2-3	TGCAGCGTTACAGGGGTCCAAGGTCCAGATACGCAGTATTTT	CSVTGVQGPDTQYF
TRBD1	-	18	TRBV11-2	TRBJ1-2	TGTGCCAGCACCCCACTGCGTTCGGGACAGGGGGAAGTCTATGGCTACACCTTC	CASTPLRSGQGEVYGYTF
-	few	14	TRBV7-2	TRBJ1-5	TGTGCCAGCAGCCCGCAGGGGAGCAATCAGCCCCAGCATTTT	CASSPQGSNQPQHF
-	few	15	TRBV10-3	TRBJ1-1	TGTGCCATCAGTGAGTCGGTGCTAGAGCGGGTTGAAGCTTTCTTT	CAISESVLERVEAFF
TRBD2	few	18	TRBV28	TRBJ2-3	TGTGCCAGCAGTACGAAGGGGACTAGCGGGAGTCGGCCAGATACGCAGTATTTT	CASSTKGTSGSRPDTQYF
-	-	13	TRBV6-1	TRBJ1-1	TGTGCCAGCAGTGCAACAGGGAACACTGAGGCTTTCTTT	CASSATGNTEAFF
TRBD2	-	11	TRBV5-1	TRBJ2-1	TGCGCCAGCAGCTTTTCGGGAGGTCAGTTCTTC	CASSFSGGQFF
-	once	14	TRBV29-1	TRBJ2-3	TGCAGCGTTGAGGGTTCCGCTCAGGCAGATACGCAGTATTTT	CSVEGSAQADTQYF
TRBD1	few	14	TRBV19	TRBJ2-7	TGTGCCAGTAGCCCGACAGGGGGGGCCTACGAGCAGTACTTC	CASSPTGGAYEQYF
TRBD2	-	17	TRBV4-2	TRBJ2-2	TGTGCCAGCAGCAAGGGACTAGCGGGAGGGCAAACCGGGGAGCTGTTTTTT	CASSKGLAGGQTGELFF
TRBD1	-	17	TRBV18	TRBJ1-2	TGTGCCAGCTCACCATCCGGACAGGGGGCGATTAACTATGGCTACACCTTC	CASSPSGQGAINYGYTF
-	few	11	TRBV2	TRBJ1-2	TGTGCCAGCACAGCGAACTATGGCTACACCTTC	CASTANYGYTF
TRBD1	few	12	TRBV2	TRBJ2-3	TGTGCCAGCGGGACAGGGGGAAATACGCAGTATTTT	CASGTGGNTQYF
-	few	13	TRBV7-8	TRBJ2-1	TGTGCCAGCAGCTTCCGGGGAGAGAATGAGCAGTTCTTC	CASSFRGENEQFF
-	few	16	TRBV21-1	TRBJ2-3	TGTGCCAGCAGCAAAGACCCAGCGTTATGCACAGATACGCAGTATTTT	CASSKDPALCTDTQYF
-	-	13	TRBV6-5	TRBJ2-1	TGTGCCAGCAGTTATCGGAGGGGCAATGAGCAGTTCTTC	CASSYRRGNEQFF
TRBD2	-	15	TRBV9	TRBJ2-5	TGTGCCAGCAGCCCCTCTAGCGGGAGTGGAGAGACCCAGTACTTC	CASSPSSGSGETQYF
-	-	17	TRBV7-9	TRBJ2-7	TGTGCCAGCAGTCGATTAGTTGGAGGTGGAGGCTCCTACGAGCAGTACTTC	CASSRLVGGGGSYEQYF
-	-	15	TRBV7-8	TRBJ2-7	TGTGCCAGCAGCGCCGCGCCTAGTCAGCCCTACGAGCAGTACTTC	CASSAAPSQPYEQYF
-	-	12	TRBV7-2	TRBJ2-1	TGTGCCAGCAGCTTAGCTTACGGTGAGCAGTTCTTC	CASSLAYGEQFF
-	-	13	TRBV12-5	TRBJ2-7	TGTGCTAGTGGTTTGGCCGGGACATACGAGCAGTACTTC	CASGLAGTYEQYF
TRBD1	once	16	TRBV5-1	TRBJ2-2	TGCGCCAGCAGCTTGGACCCGGGACAGGGGTTCGGGGAGCTGTTTTTT	CASSLDPGQGFGELFF
TRBD2	-	15	TRBV19	TRBJ2-3	TGTGCCAGTAGTCCGACTAGCGGGAAAGCAGATACGCAGTATTTT	CASSPTSGKADTQYF
-	-	15	TRBV2	TRBJ1-5	TGTGCCAGCAGTCTTCCAGGGACACTAAATCAGCCCCAGCATTTT	CASSLPGTLNQPQHF
-	-	13	TRBV4-3	TRBJ1-1	TGCGCCAGCAGCCAAGACGGTAACACTGAAGCTTTCTTT	CASSQDGNTEAFF
-	once	15	TRBV7-2	TRBJ1-1	TGTGCCAGCAGCTTTAAGGCGGGGATGAACACTGAAGCTTTCTTT	CASSFKAGMNTEAFF
TRBD1	-	16	TRBV5-5	TRBJ1-5	TGTGCCAGCAGCTTGGGAGGGACAGAAAGCAATCAGCCCCAGCATTTT	CASSLGGTESNQPQHF
TRBD1	-	15	TRBV19	TRBJ2-7	TGTGCCAGTAGTCTGGGACAGGGGGCACTGTACGAGCAGTACTTC	CASSLGQGALYEQYF
TRBD2	-	13	TRBV7-2	TRBJ2-5	TGTGCCAGTACCCGGGGACTAGTCGAGACCCAGTACTTC	CASTRGLVETQYF
TRBD2	-	15	TRBV7-9	TRBJ2-1	TGTGCCAGCAGCACGATGGGACTAGGTTGGGATGAGCAGTTCTTC	CASSTMGLGWDEQFF